This TCR beta chain was profiled in a study of blood T cells in healthy people across ages. Study results and limitations: As age increased, TCR beta diversity per million T cells fell in a roughly linear fashion.

Per-sample yields of isolated PBMCs were at least 6 million. The CDR3 runs 15 residues. Germline assignment: CDR1 SGHVS and CDR2 FNYEAQ. The V and J ends lost 0 bases and 4 bases respectively, with 12 bases between them. The use of a sample-barcoded 5' primer and a J-beta primer mix characterized a second PCR of about 6 to 11 cycles. A template-switch adaptor that had 12 random nucleotides put a tag on each cDNA molecule. TCRdb used MiXCR to reprocess the 5' RACE reads, holding one entry per CDR3 protein. The profile shows hundreds of thousands of distinct CDR3 sequences, under 30% of them singletons. This clonotype appeared many times. What it binds is not known.

This receptor was identified in a woman over 75 in good health. Sequencing was carried out using blood. The chain recombines TRBV7-6 with TRBJ2-5; TRBD1 is a possible D gene (6 bases). CDR3 DNA: TGTGCCAGCAGCTTAGCGCCCGGCAGGGGAGAGACCCAGTACTTC. This codes for CASSLAPGRGETQYF.